A few counts support the clone carrying this T cell receptor (beta chain). The target antigen is unknown. This sample was included in a study of T cells in Graves' hyperthyroidism and ophthalmopathy. About the research overall: Once the initial diagnosis was made, peripheral blood was obtained before any treatment.

Uncontrolled infection, other autoimmune disease, pregnancy or lactation led to exclusion. Regions amplified from RNA transcripts were the TCR beta CDR3 regions. TCR CDR3 regions were first amplified by RT-PCR with HTBI primers. TCRdb independently ran MiXCR on the multiplex PCR reads; one entry per CDR3 protein. Of roughly 800,000 distinct CDR3 sequences listed, over 35% are singletons. Study-wide results and limits: Clonotypes that were expanded in thyroid above 0.001 mostly appeared in blood too. Ophthalmopathy was identified by the model a median about six months ahead of onset.

The sequencing sample was made of blood. The receptor's source is a man aged 18 to 35 with Graves' hyperthyroidism.

CDR3 sequence: CASSPWDRLSGNTIYF. For the CDR3, the DNA is TGTGCCAGCAGCCCGTGGGACAGACTCTCTGGAAACACCATATATTTT. The chain joins TRBV7-8 to TRBJ1-3; 7 positions agree with TRBD1. The CDR3 spans 16 residues. Germline CDR1 is SGHVS and CDR2 is FQNEAQ. V trimming: 5 bases; J trimming: 0 bases; junction bases outside the gene matches: 7.